This entry features one T cell receptor beta chain sequence. These data are taken from a study of CD8 T cells in ankylosing spondylitis. The CDR3 loop spans 16 amino acids. Looked up from germline, CDR1 is DFQATT and CDR2 is SNEGSKA (reference sequence). The V segment lost 2 bases and the J segment 3 bases; nucleotides outside the gene matches: 12. TCRdb called the 5' RACE reads again in MiXCR, with one record for every CDR3 protein. The table records 15,000 or so distinct CDR3 sequences, 8.2% of them present only once. The chain employs TRBV20-1 and TRBJ2-7; 8 bases are shared with TRBD1. The receptor comes from a male donor with ankylosing spondylitis or in good health (not recorded which). Sequenced input: blood. The CDR3 region is CSARTDRGRLLYEQYF. The CDR3 DNA reads as TGCAGTGCTAGAACCGACAGGGGACGACTCCTCTACGAGCAGTACTTC.